A single sample is the source of the 12 T cell receptor beta chains below, sequenced in a study of CD8 T cells in ankylosing spondylitis. TCRdb itself ran the 5' RACE reads through MiXCR, one entry per CDR3 protein. The data show almost 250,000 distinct CDR3 sequences, roughly a third seen once. Source material: blood, either unsorted or a sorted T cell fraction (not recorded which). All receptors derive from a male donor with ankylosing spondylitis or in good health (not recorded which).

The chain is built from TRBV3-1 and TRBJ1-1; TRBD1 matches at 7 bases. V was clipped by 5 bases and J by 3 bases; unmatched bases: 12. Germline V gene sequence: CDR1 LGHDT, CDR2 YNNKEL (reference sequence). This CDR3 comprises 16 residues. CDR3 in amino acids: CASSKRTGADYTEAFF. CDR3 DNA: TGTGCCAGCAGCAAGAGAACAGGGGCTGACTACACTGAAGCTTTCTTT.

This clonotype was counted ten times or more. The chain couples TRBV20-1 to TRBJ1-6; 8 nucleotides align to TRBD1. The CDR3 covers 15 residues. V lost 0 bases and J lost 10; bases outside the gene matches: 8. Germline CDR1 reads DFQATT; CDR2 reads SNEGSKA (reference sequence). The CDR3 spells CSAREPTGDQSPLHF. The CDR3 DNA sequence: TGCAGTGCTAGAGAACCGACAGGGGACCAATCACCCCTCCACTTT.

This chain links TRBV20-1 with TRBJ2-7; TRBD2 aligns across 7 bases. Looked up from germline, CDR1 is DFQATT and CDR2 is SNEGSKA (reference sequence). Trimming at V came to 1 base and at J to 9 bases, leaving 3 bases not matched to a gene. The CDR3 has 11 amino acids. The CDR3 nucleotides are TGCAGTGCTAGAGCTTGGGGGGGGCAGTACTTC. This codes for CSARAWGGQYF.

This clonotype was picked up a small number of times. The chain has TRBV12-3 or TRBV12-4 and TRBJ1-6; TRBD1 matches at 10 bases. V shed 6 bases, J shed 18 bases, and the junction held 20 bases outside the gene matches. CDR3 length: 16 residues. This chain's CDR3 is CASSLKPGTGARYCHF. CDR3 nucleotides: TGTGCCAGCAGCCTTAAACCCGGGACAGGGGCCCGGTATTGCCACTTT.

V usage is TRBV12-3 or TRBV12-4 and J usage is TRBJ2-1; TRBD1 agrees at 8 bases. The V gene end was trimmed by 7 bases and the J gene end by 3 bases; junction bases not matched to a gene: 5. The CDR3 contains 14 residues. The CDR3 sequence: CASNTGGGYNEQFF. The CDR3 DNA reads TGTGCCAGCAATACAGGGGGTGGCTACAATGAGCAGTTCTTC.

This clonotype was observed a handful of times. The chain uses TRBV7-8 and TRBJ2-1, with 13 bases identical to TRBD2. Germline CDR1 and CDR2: SGHVS and FQNEAQ. The ends lost 5 bases at V and 8 bases at J; junction bases unmatched: 9. This CDR3 contains 16 residues. CDR3: CASSPRTSGGWYEQFF. The CDR3 coding sequence is TGTGCCAGCAGCCCCCGGACTAGCGGGGGTTGGTATGAGCAGTTCTTC.

This clonotype was picked up a small number of times. J is TRBJ2-7 and V is TRBV20-1; 7 bases are a match to TRBD1. There are 15 residues in the CDR3. Losses at the gene ends were 2 bases for V and 0 bases for J; bases not matched to a gene: 7. From germline, CDR1 is DFQATT and CDR2 SNEGSKA (reference sequence). CDR3 DNA sequence: TGCAGTGCTAGAAAGACAGGGCTTAGCTCCTACGAGCAGTACTTC. It is translated as CSARKTGLSSYEQYF.

J is TRBJ2-7 and V is TRBV7-2; 7 bases are shared with TRBD1. With 0 bases clipped from V and 3 bases from J, the junction kept 17 bases outside the gene matches. Germline lookup yields CDR1 SGHTA and CDR2 FQGNSA. The CDR3 loop spans 19 amino acids. The CDR3 here is CASSLALGWDSKDRYEQYF. The DNA for the CDR3 is TGTGCCAGCAGCTTAGCATTAGGCTGGGACAGCAAAGACCGCTACGAGCAGTACTTC. Full variable domain (rest looked up from reference TRBV7-2 and TRBJ2-7): GAGVSQSPSNKVTEKGKDVELRCDPISGHTALYWYRQSLGQGLEFLIYFQGNSAPDKSGLPSDRFSAERTGGSVSTLTIQRTQQEDSAVYLCASSLALGWDSKDRYEQYFGPGTRLTVT.

The chain employs TRBV27 and TRBJ2-1; unclear D gene. This CDR3 is 14 amino acids long. Germline V gives CDR1 MNHEY, CDR2 SMNVEV (reference sequence). Trimming shortened V by 7 bases and J by 3 bases, and 13 bases separated the two germline ends. The CDR3 here is CASNFVKSYNEQFF. CDR3 sequence (DNA): TGTGCCAGCAACTTCGTGAAAAGCTACAATGAGCAGTTCTTC.

The rearrangement links TRBV5-1 to TRBJ2-3; the match to TRBD1 covers 7 bases. This CDR3 region has 21 residues. Per germline, CDR1 SGHRS and CDR2 YFSETQ. Trimming at V came to 4 bases and at J to 8 bases, leaving 31 bases not matched to a gene. CDR3 nucleotides: TGCGCCAGCAGCCTCCTCGAGCGAAGGTCCCGGGACAGTCCTCACAGGGCTACGCAGTATTTT. Its translation: CASSLLERRSRDSPHRATQYF. The whole variable domain, remainder taken from reference TRBV5-1 and TRBJ2-3, is KAGVTQTPRYLIKTRGQQVTLSCSPISGHRSVSWYQQTPGQGLQFLFEYFSETQRNKGNFPGRFSGRQFSNSRSEMNVSTLELGDSALYLCASSLLERRSRDSPHRATQYFGPGTRLTVL.

This clonotype was counted a few times. Written as DNA, the CDR3 is TGCAGTGCTAGACCTGGGGGAGGTGGGAGCGACAATGAGCAGTTCTTC. Amino acids: CSARPGGGGSDNEQFF. V and J are TRBV20-1 and TRBJ2-1; possibly TRBD2 for D (6 bases). This CDR3 is 16 amino acids long. Deletions cut 2 bases from V and 5 bases from J, with 19 bases between. Germline V gene data show CDR1 as DFQATT and CDR2 as SNEGSKA (reference sequence).

The chain combines TRBV7-8 with TRBJ2-7, with no clear D. Germline CDR1 is SGHVS and CDR2 is FQNEAQ. Trimming left V 0 bases short and J 2 bases short, with 8 bases between. The CDR3 spans 14 residues. The CDR3 protein is CASSLAGLPYEQYF. The CDR3 coding sequence is TGTGCCAGCAGCTTAGCAGGCCTACCCTACGAGCAGTACTTC.